These 25 T cell receptor beta chains came from one sample sequenced in a study of T cell responses to AZD1222 COVID-19 vaccine. The repertoire was sequenced with immunoSEQ multiplex PCR; TCRdb's copy has only in-frame clones and lacks some. The sample includes roughly 96,000 clones, roughly 90% of them seen just once. The source was peripheral blood, collected on day 0 of AZD1222 vaccination. These receptors were obtained from an adult in good health.

The J gene is TRBJ2-7, the V gene TRBV15; D could derive from TRBD1 or TRBD2 (6 bases each). CDR1 is LNHNV, CDR2 YYDKDF, per germline (reference sequence). The CDR3 is made up of 15 amino acids. The V end was cut by 3 bases, the J end by 4 bases, with 16 bases between. The CDR3 loop is CATSREPGGGYEQYF. CDR3 coding DNA: TGTGCCACCAGCAGGGAACCCGGGGGCGGGTACGAGCAGTACTTC. The full variable domain, rest sourced from reference TRBV15 and TRBJ2-7, is DAMVIQNPRYQVTQFGKPVTLSCSQTLNHNVMYWYQQKSSQAPKLLFHYYDKDFNNEADTPDNFQSRRPNTSFCFLDIRSPGLGDTAMYLCATSREPGGGYEQYFGPGTRLTVT.

This chain connects TRBV27 to TRBJ2-2; 10 bases align to TRBD1. Trimming took 3 bases from V and 6 from J; bases not matched to a gene: 7. Germline V gene sequence: CDR1 MNHEY, CDR2 SMNVEV (reference sequence). The CDR3 has 16 residues. The CDR3 nucleotides read TGTGCCAGCAGTTTGGAGACAGGGGGCGGCCCCGGGGAGCTGTTTTTT. It specifies CASSLETGGGPGELFF.

This rearrangement joins TRBV7-2 to TRBJ1-5, with D hard to call. There are 14 residues in the CDR3. The ends were cut back, 5 bases at V and 1 base at J, with 9 bases in the middle. CDR1 is SGHTA and CDR2 is FQGNSA in the germline V gene. CDR3 in amino acids: CASSKGPSNQPQHF. The CDR3 DNA sequence: TGTGCCAGCAGCAAAGGACCGAGCAATCAGCCCCAGCATTTT.

The chain links TRBV4-1 to TRBJ1-4; 7 positions agree with TRBD1. Trimming cost V 3 bases and J 7 bases; bases outside gene matches: 8. The germline CDR1 and CDR2 sequences are MGHRA and YSYEKL. CDR3 length equals 15 residues. The CDR3 DNA reads as TGCGCCAGCAGCCAGAGAGGGGGCATCAGTGAAAAACTGTTTTTT. This sequence encodes CASSQRGGISEKLFF.

The chain is built from TRBV15 and TRBJ1-2; 8 bases are a match to TRBD1. V lost 1 base, J lost 4 bases, and 5 bases stayed unmatched. Germline loops: CDR1 LNHNV, CDR2 YYDKDF (reference sequence). CDR3 length equals 15 residues. The CDR3 reads CATSRGAGGFYGYTF. The CDR3 DNA reads as TGTGCCACCAGCAGAGGGGCAGGGGGCTTCTATGGCTACACCTTC.

The chain links TRBV6-4 to TRBJ2-2; D perhaps matches TRBD1 (5 bases). V lost 4 bases and J 0 bases, leaving 12 bases between the germline ends. Germline V gene data show CDR1 as MRHNA and CDR2 as SNTAGT. This CDR3 spans 16 amino acids. This chain's CDR3 is CASSGQGNTNTGELFF. The CDR3, as DNA: TGTGCCAGCAGTGGTCAGGGTAATACGAACACCGGGGAGCTGTTTTTT.

The chain links TRBV7-6 to TRBJ1-4; no definite D call. V was shortened by 4 bases and J by 1 base, with 13 bases between the two germline ends. Germline V CDR1 and CDR2: SGHVS, FNYEAQ. This CDR3 has 16 residues. This chain's CDR3 is CASSSEMGRTNEKLFF. The CDR3 DNA reads as TGTGCCAGCAGCTCAGAGATGGGGAGAACTAATGAAAAACTGTTTTTT.

The chain combines TRBV11-3 with TRBJ2-1; 14 nucleotides match TRBD2. Germline CDR1 SGHNT, CDR2 YENEEA. This CDR3 comprises 16 residues. Trimming took 5 bases from V and 5 from J; bases not matched to a gene: 5. CDR3 sequence (DNA): TGTGCCAGCAGCCCTGGGACTAGCGGGAGAAACAATGAGCAGTTCTTC. Translating gives CASSPGTSGRNNEQFF.

This clone was recorded only once. The genes are TRBV4-3 and TRBJ2-1; 9 nucleotides agree with TRBD2. CDR1 and CDR2 from the germline V gene are LGHNA and YSLEER. The CDR3 loop spans 20 amino acids. V was clipped by 2 bases and J by 5 bases; unmatched bases: 19. The CDR3 reads CASSQTAGPPGSGSDNEQFF. As DNA, the CDR3 is TGCGCCAGCAGCCAAACCGCAGGTCCGCCTGGTAGCGGGAGCGACAATGAGCAGTTCTTC.

J is TRBJ2-7 and V is TRBV6-5, with D possibly being TRBD1 or TRBD2 (5 bases each). CDR3 length equals 15 residues. CDR1 and CDR2 (germline): MNHEY, SVGAGI. V gave up 0 bases and J gave up 5 bases, with 14 bases separating them. CDR3 residues: CASSYSRGRWNEQYF. For the CDR3, the DNA is TGTGCCAGCAGTTACTCTCGGGGACGCTGGAACGAGCAGTACTTC.

The chain carries TRBV28 and TRBJ2-7, with TRBD1 matching over 8 bases. The V gene's germline CDR1 is MDHEN and CDR2 SYDVKM. The CDR3 is made up of 15 amino acids. V was clipped by 5 bases and J by 4 bases; unmatched bases: 10. The CDR3 DNA is TGTGCCAGCAGTCCGATCCAGGGGGCTCTTTACGAGCAGTACTTC. Its translation is CASSPIQGALYEQYF.

The chain uses TRBV4-1 and TRBJ2-5; D call uncertain. Germline V gene data show CDR1 as MGHRA and CDR2 as YSYEKL. The CDR3 extends over 15 amino acids. V lost 1 base to trimming and J lost 4 bases, with 13 bases between them. CDR3 sequence: CASSQAALGLETQYF. The CDR3 DNA reads as TGCGCCAGCAGCCAAGCGGCACTGGGCTTAGAGACCCAGTACTTC.

For the CDR3, the DNA is TGTGCCACCAGTGACACCTCAGGGAGCTCCTACAATGAGCAGTTCTTC. Its protein is CATSDTSGSSYNEQFF. The chain links TRBV24-1 to TRBJ2-1; D might be TRBD1 or TRBD2, each matching 5 bases. The CDR3 length is 16 residues. Per germline, CDR1 KGHDR and CDR2 SFDVKD. Trimming stripped 4 bases from V and 0 bases from J, with 12 bases between.

The chain couples TRBV24-1 to TRBJ2-1, with D unresolved. V was shortened by 6 bases and J by 6 bases, with 11 bases between the two germline ends. CDR3 size: 13 residues. Germline V gene sequence: CDR1 KGHDR, CDR2 SFDVKD. CDR3 residues: CATSPLTTNEQFF. The DNA for the CDR3 is TGTGCCACCAGTCCTTTAACCACCAATGAGCAGTTCTTC.

The CDR3 loop is CASSPGGRTYEQYF. Here the CDR3 DNA reads TGTGCCAGCTCACCAGGAGGCAGAACCTACGAGCAGTACTTC. The rearrangement joins TRBV18 to TRBJ2-7, with D possibly matching TRBD2 (5 bases). Trimming cost V 2 bases and J 2 bases, with 10 bases left between them. The germline V gene encodes CDR1 KGHSH and CDR2 LQKENI. CDR3 length: 14 amino acids.

The chain uses TRBV27 and TRBJ2-7; possibly TRBD1 or TRBD2 for D (5 bases each). Trimming cost V 3 bases and J 3 bases, with 15 bases left between them. This CDR3 region has 15 residues. Germline V gene data show CDR1 as MNHEY and CDR2 as SMNVEV (reference sequence). The CDR3 nucleotides read TGTGCCAGCAGTTTCCGTCGGGACGGATACTACGAGCAGTACTTC. Translation gives CASSFRRDGYYEQYF.

This sequence joins TRBV11-2 and TRBJ2-2; 9 nucleotides match TRBD2. Germline V CDR1 and CDR2: SGHAT, FQNNGV. J gave up 3 bases and V 5 bases, and 1 base lay outside the gene matches. The CDR3 extends over 14 amino acids. Here the CDR3 DNA reads TGTGCCAGCAGCAGACTAGCGGACACCGGGGAGCTGTTTTTT. It is translated as CASSRLADTGELFF.

This chain uses TRBV5-3 with TRBJ2-1; a weak D match, TRBD1 (5 bases). TRBV5-3 is assigned to the ORF class and has an uncertain function. The CDR3 consists of 16 residues. V gave up 0 bases and J gave up 6 bases, with 16 bases separating them. The CDR3 region is CARSLVRRQRRNEQFF. The CDR3 DNA follows: TGTGCCAGAAGCTTGGTCCGTAGACAGAGACGCAATGAGCAGTTCTTC.

The chain couples TRBV29-1 to TRBJ1-1; D gene uncertain. This CDR3 comprises 12 residues. The V gene's germline CDR1 is SQVTM and CDR2 ANQGSEA. The V and J ends lost 4 bases and 0 bases respectively, with 6 bases between them. CDR3 region: CSVGHLNTEAFF. The CDR3 bases are TGCAGCGTTGGACATCTGAACACTGAAGCTTTCTTT.

The chain recombines TRBV5-4 with TRBJ1-2, with TRBD1 matching over 8 bases. There are 15 residues in the CDR3. Germline V gives CDR1 SGHNT, CDR2 YYREEE (reference sequence). V was pared by 5 bases and J by 7 bases, with 13 bases of the junction left unmatched. The CDR3 coding sequence is TGTGCCAGCAGTAAAGGAGGCTGGGACAGGCTTGGCTACACCTTC. Translated: CASSKGGWDRLGYTF.

The chain links TRBV7-9 to TRBJ2-5, with 9 bases fitting TRBD1. Germline V gene lookup returns CDR1 SEHNR and CDR2 FQNEAQ (reference sequence). V dropped 3 bases and J dropped 5; count of bases not matched to a gene: 1. The CDR3 runs 13 residues. In nucleotides, the CDR3 is TGTGCCAGCAGCTTCGGACAGGGGGAGACCCAGTACTTC. Amino acids: CASSFGQGETQYF.

This clone came up once. The rearrangement joins TRBV18 to TRBJ2-7; 11 bases fit TRBD1. Germline values: CDR1 KGHSH, CDR2 LQKENI. This CDR3 region has 17 residues. J was trimmed by 1 base and V by 1 base; bases with no gene match: 6. As DNA, the CDR3 is TGTGCCAGCTCACCACTAAGGACAGGGGGCTTTTCCTACGAGCAGTACTTC. It yields the protein CASSPLRTGGFSYEQYF.

This chain joins TRBV5-1 and TRBJ2-1, with 8 bases aligning to TRBD1. CDR1 is SGHRS and CDR2 is YFSETQ in the germline V gene. Trimming removed 0 bases from V and 7 bases from J; junction bases left unmatched: 9. The CDR3 contains 16 residues. For the CDR3, the DNA is TGCGCCAGCAGCTTGGGGGGGACAGGTATATATAATGAGCAGTTCTTC. Translating gives CASSLGGTGIYNEQFF.

The V and J genes are TRBV3-1 (or the pseudogene TRBV3-2) and TRBJ1-2, with D maybe TRBD1 (5 bases). The CDR3 is made up of 13 amino acids. The V and J ends lost 1 base and 6 bases respectively, with 9 bases between them. Germline lookup yields CDR1 LGHDT and CDR2 YNNKEL (reference sequence). The DNA of the CDR3 is TGTGCCAGCAGCCAAGTGTCAGGGAATGGCTACACCTTC. This gives the protein CASSQVSGNGYTF.

The CDR3 here is CASRKGQGMGNQPQHF. CDR3 sequence (DNA): TGTGCCAGCAGGAAGGGACAGGGGATGGGAAATCAGCCCCAGCATTTT. The genes are TRBV28 and TRBJ1-5; 10 nucleotides line up with TRBD1. The CDR3 loop spans 16 amino acids. The V gene's germline CDR1 is MDHEN and CDR2 SYDVKM. V was pared by 6 bases and J by 4 bases, with 9 bases of the junction left unmatched.